This T cell receptor (beta chain) was identified during a study of identical twins. Unique molecular identifiers were in the cDNA, with template-switch universal primer binding. From the 5' RACE reads, TCRdb called clonotypes with MiXCR, one entry per CDR3 protein. The table lists some 500,000 distinct CDR3 sequences, around a tenth of them singletons, with around 3.1% in the top ten. This CDR3 has 14 residues. Between the trimmed V and J ends, which lost 3 bases and 0 bases, there was a span of 9 bases. The germline gives CDR1 SGHVS, CDR2 FQNEAQ. This clonotype was seen more than once but under ten times. Its specificity is not known. Study-wide points: Modeled out-of-frame TCR alpha sharing in monozygotic twins fell below observed levels. Twin pairs' shared out-of-frame alpha sequences were enriched in low generation probability.

These data are also associated with another study on yellow fever vaccine responses in identical twins.

The gene calls are TRBV7-8 and TRBJ2-7; D is unresolved. Sequencing used PBMCs. This TCR was recovered from a woman aged 18-30 years in good health. CDR3 sequence (DNA): TGTGCCAGCAGCTTGAACAGCCCCTCCTACGAGCAGTACTTC. Its translation is CASSLNSPSYEQYF. The full variable domain, its missing parts supplied by reference TRBV7-8 and TRBJ2-7, is GAGVSQSPRYKVAKRGQDVALRCDPISGHVSLFWYQQALGQGPEFLTYFQNEAQLDKSGLPSDRFFAERPEGSVSTLKIQRTQQEDSAVYLCASSLNSPSYEQYFGPGTRLTVT.